This note documents a single T cell receptor beta chain sequence. The data were obtained in a study of cytomegalovirus exposure and HLA in healthy donors. Amplification used 60 Vbeta primers and 13 Jbeta primers. Sequencing was performed with immunoSEQ multiplex PCR; in TCRdb, only in-frame clones are kept and a portion is missing. The table has tens of thousands of clones, more than 65% seen once; the top ten hold roughly 12%. CDR3 size: 16 residues. V trimming: 5 bases; J trimming: 9 bases; junction bases outside the gene matches: 15. CDR1 and CDR2 from the germline V gene are SGHTA and FQGTGA. The chain combines TRBV7-3 with TRBJ2-1; 8 bases line up with TRBD2. Sequenced material: PBMCs. The TCR originated in a male donor in good health and CMV-seropositive. This CDR3 reads CASSVGLAGRMGEQFF. The CDR3 coding sequence is TGTGCCAGCAGCGTGGGGCTAGCGGGCCGGATGGGTGAGCAGTTCTTC.